Below, 14 T cell receptor beta chains from the same sample are listed, as sequenced in a study of T cells in Graves' hyperthyroidism and ophthalmopathy. Amplification targeted TCR beta CDR3 regions from RNA transcripts. When the TCR CDR3 underwent first-round RT-PCR, the HTBI primer set was used. TCRdb fed the multiplex PCR reads into MiXCR, producing one record per CDR3 protein. The sample yields some 570,000 distinct CDR3 sequences, roughly 18% seen once. The sequencing input was blood. These receptors were collected from a woman in her late teens or twenties with Graves' ophthalmopathy.

In its sample, this clonotype was seen many times. The V and J genes are TRBV10-3 and TRBJ2-7; TRBD1 matches at 7 bases. V was pared by 8 bases and J by 6 bases, with 13 bases of the junction left unmatched. Germline CDR1 reads ENHRY; CDR2 reads SYGVKD. This CDR3 contains 14 residues. CDR3 DNA sequence: TGTGCCATCCACCAAGGACAGGCGGGTGGCGAGCAGTACTTC. Translation gives CAIHQGQAGGEQYF.

The gene calls are TRBV20-1 and TRBJ2-1; 12 nucleotides match TRBD2. V lost 7 bases, J lost 0 bases, and 16 bases stayed unmatched. The CDR3 loop spans 19 amino acids. Germline V gives CDR1 DFQATT, CDR2 SNEGSKA (reference sequence). For the CDR3, the DNA is TGCAGTGTACGACTAGCGGGGGCCACAACCGACTCCTCCTACAATGAGCAGTTCTTC. This gives the protein CSVRLAGATTDSSYNEQFF.

This clonotype has just a few counts. The chain couples TRBV19 to TRBJ1-1, with TRBD1 matching 8 bases. Trimming at V came to 4 bases and at J to 6 bases, leaving 7 bases not matched to a gene. Germline V lookup: CDR1 LNHDA, CDR2 SQIVND (reference sequence). CDR3 length equals 14 residues. The CDR3 DNA reads TGTGCCAGTAGTAAAAGACCAGGGGGCCCTGAAGCTTTCTTT. This encodes CASSKRPGGPEAFF.

V and J are TRBV6-6 and TRBJ2-7; no firm D call. The germline CDR1 and CDR2 sequences are MNHNY and SVGAGI (reference sequence). With 0 bases removed from V and 5 bases from J, the gap between germline ends came to 11 bases. The CDR3 extends over 14 amino acids. The CDR3, as DNA: TGTGCCAGCAGTTACTCGATTCCTGGGGACGAGCAGTACTTC. The encoded protein is CASSYSIPGDEQYF.

V is TRBV29-1 and J is TRBJ1-2; 10 nucleotides match TRBD1. This CDR3 comprises 10 residues. Trimming took 6 bases from V and 10 from J; bases not matched to a gene: 2. Germline CDR1 reads SQVTM; CDR2 reads ANQGSEA. The CDR3 reads CSVGTGDYTF. The CDR3 DNA reads TGCAGCGTCGGGACAGGGGACTACACCTTC.

The chain is built from TRBV7-9 and TRBJ1-2; D is ambiguous. The CDR3 is made up of 14 amino acids. Germline V gene lookup returns CDR1 SEHNR and CDR2 FQNEAQ (reference sequence). The germline V and J ends were trimmed by 8 bases and 3 bases, with 16 bases remaining between them. CDR3 sequence: CASHPGTEYYGYTF. The DNA of the CDR3 is TGTGCCAGCCACCCCGGAACTGAATACTATGGCTACACCTTC.

Comment on this clonotype: One end of the junction does not line up with germline, which may come from a read error. The chain recombines TRBV7-3 with TRBJ2-2; D ambiguous. The CDR3 contains 16 residues. The germline V gene has CDR1 SGHTA and CDR2 FQGTGA. The CDR3 bases are TGCGCCAGCAGCCAAGAGGCCTCCCAGTTCACCGGGGAGCTGTTTTTT. It translates to CASSQEASQFTGELFF.

This clonotype has a handful of counts. The rearrangement uses TRBV27 and TRBJ1-1; tentatively, D is TRBD1 (6 bases). Germline V gives CDR1 MNHEY, CDR2 SMNVEV (reference sequence). Trimming pared 2 bases from V and 5 bases from J, leaving 15 bases between. The CDR3 loop spans 15 amino acids. The CDR3 protein is CASSLGVGGGTEAFF. CDR3 nucleotides: TGTGCCAGCAGTTTAGGGGTGGGGGGCGGTACTGAAGCTTTCTTT.

This clonotype was counted at least ten times. The chain is built from TRBV20-1 and TRBJ2-5, with D perhaps TRBD1 (7 bases). V lost 3 bases and J 4 bases, leaving 15 bases between the germline ends. The CDR3 has 14 residues. The germline V gene encodes CDR1 DFQATT and CDR2 SNEGSKA (reference sequence). CDR3 in amino acids: CSASSGRGAETQYF. CDR3 sequence (DNA): TGCAGTGCTAGCTCTGGCAGGGGGGCAGAGACCCAGTACTTC.

This clonotype was counted many times. The chain is built from TRBV28 and TRBJ2-7; TRBD1 aligns across 7 bases. The CDR3 extends over 14 amino acids. The germline gives CDR1 MDHEN, CDR2 SYDVKM. The V and J ends lost 2 bases and 4 bases, in that order; junction bases with no gene match: 5. Here the CDR3 reads CASSLEGAVYEQYF. DNA for the CDR3: TGTGCCAGCAGTTTAGAGGGGGCAGTATACGAGCAGTACTTC.

This clonotype has a count of ten or more. The genes are TRBV11-2 and TRBJ1-6, with 9 nucleotides matching TRBD1. This CDR3 has 15 amino acids. The trim removed 4 bases at V and 13 bases at J, leaving 11 bases unmatched. Germline CDR1 and CDR2: SGHAT and FQNNGV. CDR3 sequence: CASSSEQGAGGPLHF. The DNA for the CDR3 is TGTGCCAGCAGCTCTGAACAGGGGGCAGGAGGTCCCCTCCACTTT.

This clonotype has a handful of counts. This chain connects TRBV5-1 to TRBJ2-1; 7 bases map to TRBD1. This CDR3 spans 14 amino acids. V was clipped by 9 bases and J by 2 bases; unmatched bases: 8. Germline loops: CDR1 SGHRS, CDR2 YFSETQ. CDR3 sequence (DNA): TGCGCCATGATCGAGGGGGCCGCCTACAATGAGCAGTTCTTC. Its protein product is CAMIEGAAYNEQFF. The whole variable domain, remainder taken from reference TRBV5-1 and TRBJ2-1, is KAGVTQTPRYLIKTRGQQVTLSCSPISGHRSVSWYQQTPGQGLQFLFEYFSETQRNKGNFPGRFSGRQFSNSRSEMNVSTLELGDSALYLCAMIEGAAYNEQFFGPGTRLTVL.

This chain uses TRBV30 with TRBJ1-5, with D unclear. Germline CDR1 and CDR2: GTSNPN and SVGIG (reference sequence). This CDR3 is 13 amino acids long. Deletions cut 2 bases from V and 4 bases from J, with 9 bases between. The chain's CDR3 is CAWSRAVNQPQHF. The CDR3 nucleotides read TGTGCCTGGAGTAGGGCGGTGAATCAGCCCCAGCATTTT.

This clonotype was counted a few times. The chain recombines TRBV24-1 with TRBJ2-7, with 9 positions matching TRBD1. In germline, CDR1 is KGHDR, CDR2 SFDVKD. With 9 bases clipped from V and 4 bases from J, the junction kept 3 bases outside the gene matches. This CDR3 has 12 amino acids. As DNA, the CDR3 is TGTGCCACCTCGGACAGGGGATACGAGCAGTACTTC. This codes for CATSDRGYEQYF.